The source of this T cell receptor beta chain is a study of T cell clones after liver transplantation. Study in general: Samples came from ITN030ST, which attempted immunosuppression withdrawal within 2 years of liver transplantation.

Worth noting for this clone: Its cognate antigen is unknown.

There are 12 residues in the CDR3. With 4 bases removed from V and 7 bases from J, the gap between germline ends came to 8 bases. Germline V gene sequence: CDR1 LGHNT, CDR2 FRNRAP. Clones were sequenced by immunoSEQ multiplex PCR, and TCRdb holds only the in-frame ones, with some missing. The sample holds roughly 20,000 clones, approximately 88% seen once. General observations from the study: In 5 of 8 subjects, circulating graft-donor-reactive CD4 TCRbeta sequences fell significantly after transplant.

Source: CD8+ T cells from blood, taken before liver transplant. The chain links TRBV12-5 to TRBJ2-1; D is perhaps TRBD2 (5 bases). This TCR was sampled from a human donor who received a liver transplant. The CDR3, as DNA: TGTGCTAGTGGTTCCGGGGAGAATGAGCAGTTCTTC. Protein product: CASGSGENEQFF.